The sequence of this TCR beta chain was determined in a study of Ad26.COV2.S vaccination and SARS-CoV-2 variants. Turning to the study itself: Among those in the COV1001 Ad26.COV2.S trial arm was the donor.

The CDR3 sequence is 16 residues long. V was pared by 7 bases and J by 3 bases, with 22 bases between. The germline V gene encodes CDR1 MNHEY and CDR2 SMNVEV (reference sequence). Indicated treatment: some 20 received Ad26.COV2.S at low or high dose, single or two shots; about 5 received placebo; per-sample allocation not given. The study sampled participants on day 63 after the first vaccine or placebo injection. As its vector, the vaccine had Ad26, which expressed Wuhan-strain SARS-CoV-2 spike. Sequencing was performed with immunoSEQ multiplex PCR; in TCRdb, only in-frame clones are kept and a portion is missing. This repertoire shows hundreds of thousands of clones, about 90% found once; its top ten account for over 1.3%.

The material was peripheral blood, obtained in a trial of Ad26.COV2.S vaccine versus placebo. The chain couples TRBV27 to TRBJ2-7; the D gene is possibly TRBD2 (6 bases). This TCR derives from a person between 18 and 65 years old who received the Ad26.COV2.S COVID-19 vaccine or a placebo. The CDR3 here is CASNGPGGTGNYEQYF. The CDR3 DNA sequence: TGTGCCAGCAATGGCCCCGGCGGGACGGGAAACTACGAGCAGTACTTC.